This T cell receptor beta chain was observed in a study of blood T cell repertoires in COVID-19. Cohort 3 recovery required two negative PCRs, clearance, or symptom resolution. The assay was immunoSEQ multiplex PCR, and TCRdb's table has in-frame clones only and misses some. Counted here are over 350,000 clones, approximately 87% occurring once; the ten biggest clones make up around 10%. The V and J ends lost 1 base and 7 bases respectively, with 15 bases between them. CDR1 is SGHRS and CDR2 is YFSETQ in the germline V gene. The CDR3 runs 16 residues. The sample taken for sequencing was PBMCs or T cells enriched from blood (not recorded which). This clonotype originated in a woman aged 45-65 years who had recovered from COVID-19. V and J are TRBV5-1 and TRBJ1-6; perhaps TRBD1 as D (5 bases). The CDR3 region is CASSLLPGSHNSPLHF. Here the CDR3 DNA reads TGCGCCAGCAGCTTGCTCCCAGGGTCCCACAATTCACCCCTCCACTTT.